The clone carrying this T cell receptor beta chain was seen many times. Its cognate antigen is unknown. The lymph nodes were axillary draining lymph nodes from breast cancer patients. TCRdb processed the multiplex PCR reads anew with MiXCR; each CDR3 protein has one entry. This table holds 120,000 to 150,000 distinct CDR3 sequences, approximately 30% found once. This CDR3 is 15 amino acids long. V was clipped by 3 bases and J by 0 bases, with 9 bases between them. CDR1 is SEHNR and CDR2 is FQNEAQ in the germline V gene (reference sequence). This specimen comes from a study of breast tumors, draining lymph nodes, adjacent tissues. General study points: Tumor and nontumor repertoires were significantly more similar in luminal-like than in basal-like breast cancer. That most tumor T cells come from lymph nodes remained unproven. Compared with lymph nodes, tumors were less diverse; compared with nontumor tissue, more. Data fit most tumor T cells coming from lymph node, expanding in tumor.

Sequenced input: axillary lymph node tissue. The receptor was isolated from a female donor with breast cancer. Some clones in this sample may be carry-over from other donors' samples. The rearrangement links TRBV7-9 to TRBJ1-3; D is ambiguous. The CDR3 DNA sequence: TGTGCCAGCAGCTTTTACGGGAGCTCTGGAAACACCATATATTTT. Translated: CASSFYGSSGNTIYF.